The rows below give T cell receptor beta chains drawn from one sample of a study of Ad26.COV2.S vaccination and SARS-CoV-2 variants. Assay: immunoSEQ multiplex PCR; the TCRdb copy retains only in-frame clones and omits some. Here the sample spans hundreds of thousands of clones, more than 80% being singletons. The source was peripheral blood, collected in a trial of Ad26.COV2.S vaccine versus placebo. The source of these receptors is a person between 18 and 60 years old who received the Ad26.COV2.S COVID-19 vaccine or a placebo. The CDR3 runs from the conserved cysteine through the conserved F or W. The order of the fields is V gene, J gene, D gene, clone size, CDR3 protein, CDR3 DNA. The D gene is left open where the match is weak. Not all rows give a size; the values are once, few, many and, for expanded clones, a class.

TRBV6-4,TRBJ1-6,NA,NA,CASRDYNSPLHF,TGTGCCAGCAGGGATTATAATTCACCCCTCCACTTT
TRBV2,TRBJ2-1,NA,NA,CASAGRGYEQFF,TGTGCCAGCGCCGGAAGGGGTTATGAGCAGTTCTTC
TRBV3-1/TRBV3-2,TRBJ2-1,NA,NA,CASSQRGPFGNEQFF,TGTGCCAGCAGCCAAAGAGGGCCGTTCGGCAATGAGCAGTTCTTC
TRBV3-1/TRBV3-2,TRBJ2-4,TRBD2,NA,CASSPNRAGVAKNIQYF,TGTGCCAGCAGCCCCAACCGGGCGGGAGTAGCTAAAAACATTCAGTACTTC
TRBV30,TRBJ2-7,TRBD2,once,CAWRRLRAGGYEQYF,TGTGCCTGGAGACGACTGCGAGCGGGAGGCTACGAGCAGTACTTC
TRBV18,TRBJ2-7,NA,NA,CASSPTSLFEQYF,TGTGCCAGCTCACCTACTAGTCTGTTCGAGCAGTACTTC
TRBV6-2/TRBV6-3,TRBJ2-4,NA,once,CASSDNQGHIQYF,TGTGCCAGCAGCGACAATCAGGGGCACATTCAGTACTTC
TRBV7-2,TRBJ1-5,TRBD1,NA,CASSTTGGSGQPQHF,TGTGCCAGCAGCACAACAGGGGGCTCGGGTCAGCCCCAGCATTTT
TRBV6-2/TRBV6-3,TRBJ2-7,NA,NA,CASSYSSRSYEQYF,TGTGCCAGCAGTTACTCGAGTCGCAGCTACGAGCAGTACTTC
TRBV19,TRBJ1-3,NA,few,CASSIRSLTIGNTIYF,TGTGCCAGTAGTATAAGAAGTCTGACCATTGGAAACACCATATATTTT
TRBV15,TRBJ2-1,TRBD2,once,CATSRAFGGAGNEQFF,TGTGCCACCAGCAGAGCCTTTGGGGGAGCGGGGAATGAGCAGTTCTTC
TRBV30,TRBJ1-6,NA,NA,CAWSGPSPLHF,TGTGCCTGGAGTGGACCCTCACCCCTCCACTTT
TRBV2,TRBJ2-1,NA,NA,CASVSSGVSYNEQFF,TGTGCCAGCGTTTCCTCGGGGGTTTCCTACAATGAGCAGTTCTTC
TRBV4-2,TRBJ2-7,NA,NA,CASSQEGRATYDEQYF,TGTGCCAGCAGCCAAGAAGGACGCGCTACCTACGACGAGCAGTACTTC
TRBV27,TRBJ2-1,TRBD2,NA,CASSLTSGTEQFF,TGTGCCAGCAGTTTGACTAGCGGGACTGAGCAGTTCTTC
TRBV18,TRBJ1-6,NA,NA,CASSPQDYDSPLHF,TGTGCCAGCTCACCACAGGACTACGATTCACCCCTCCACTTT
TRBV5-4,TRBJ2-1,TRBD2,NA,CASRRTSGNNEQFF,TGTGCCAGCAGGAGGACTAGCGGGAATAATGAGCAGTTCTTC
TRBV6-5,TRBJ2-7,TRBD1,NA,CASSPGQGVSEQYF,TGTGCCAGCAGCCCCGGACAGGGAGTCTCCGAGCAGTACTTC
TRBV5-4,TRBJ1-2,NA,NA,CASSPKGRNYGYTF,TGTGCCAGCAGCCCCAAGGGAAGGAACTATGGCTACACCTTC
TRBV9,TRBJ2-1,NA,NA,CASSDRLGNEQFF,TGTGCCAGCAGCGACAGGTTAGGCAATGAGCAGTTCTTC
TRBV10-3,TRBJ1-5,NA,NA,CAAATNSNQPQHF,TGTGCCGCCGCCACGAATAGCAATCAGCCCCAGCATTTT
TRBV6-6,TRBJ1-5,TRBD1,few,CASSYTGQGHNQPQHF,TGTGCCAGCAGTTACACGGGACAGGGCCACAATCAGCCCCAGCATTTT
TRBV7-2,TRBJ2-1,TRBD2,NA,CASSPLPLAPNEQFF,TGTGCCAGCAGCCCCCTTCCACTAGCGCCCAATGAGCAGTTCTTC
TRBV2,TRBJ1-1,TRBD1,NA,CASSDGQGSTEAFF,TGTGCCAGCAGTGACGGACAGGGATCCACTGAAGCTTTCTTT
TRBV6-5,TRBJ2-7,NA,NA,CASRPIGGHYEQYF,TGTGCCAGCAGGCCGATTGGGGGCCACTACGAGCAGTACTTC
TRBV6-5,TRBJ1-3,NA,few,CASTTGYSGNTIYF,TGTGCCAGTACCACAGGGTACTCTGGAAACACCATATATTTT
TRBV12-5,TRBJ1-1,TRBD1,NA,CASGLTPTGRGTEAFF,TGTGCTAGTGGTTTGACACCGACAGGGAGGGGGACTGAAGCTTTCTTT
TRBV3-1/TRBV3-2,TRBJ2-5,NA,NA,CASSQDLGFLAQYF,TGTGCCAGCAGCCAAGATCTGGGTTTTCTCGCCCAGTACTTC
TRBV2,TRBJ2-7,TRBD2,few,CASSEGTRLAYEQYF,TGTGCCAGCAGTGAAGGGACTAGGCTTGCCTACGAGCAGTACTTC
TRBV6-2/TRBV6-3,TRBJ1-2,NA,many,CASSSGRGNGYTF,TGTGCCAGCAGTTCGGGAAGGGGGAATGGCTACACCTTC
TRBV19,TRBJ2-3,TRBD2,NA,CASSIWSGASTDTQYF,TGTGCCAGTAGTATTTGGAGCGGGGCTAGCACAGATACGCAGTATTTT
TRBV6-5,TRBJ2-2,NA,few,CASVSGDSNTGELFF,TGTGCCAGCGTTTCCGGGGACTCGAACACCGGGGAGCTGTTTTTT
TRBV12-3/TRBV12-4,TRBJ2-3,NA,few,CASSITDTQYF,TGTGCCAGCAGTATCACAGATACGCAGTATTTT
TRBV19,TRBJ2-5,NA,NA,CASSGTWKETQYF,TGTGCCAGTAGTGGGACTTGGAAAGAGACCCAGTACTTC
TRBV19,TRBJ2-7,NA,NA,CASSIDPTRGYEQYF,TGTGCCAGTAGTATAGACCCGACTCGGGGCTACGAGCAGTACTTC
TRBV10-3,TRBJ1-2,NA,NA,CAISGNDGYTF,TGTGCCATCAGTGGGAATGACGGCTACACCTTC
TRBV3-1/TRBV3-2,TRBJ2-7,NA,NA,CASSQGYEQYF,TGTGCCAGCAGCCAAGGATACGAGCAGTACTTC
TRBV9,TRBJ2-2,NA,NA,CASTDTGELFF,TGTGCCAGCACAGACACCGGGGAGCTGTTTTTT
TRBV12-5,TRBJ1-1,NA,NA,CASGWTTEAFF,TGTGCTAGTGGCTGGACGACTGAAGCTTTCTTT
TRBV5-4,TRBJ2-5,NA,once,CASSLRWDGLQETQYF,TGTGCCAGCAGCTTGCGGTGGGACGGATTACAAGAGACCCAGTACTTC
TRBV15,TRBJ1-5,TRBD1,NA,CATSSSDRGYNQPQHF,TGTGCCACCAGCTCCTCGGACAGGGGGTATAATCAGCCCCAGCATTTT
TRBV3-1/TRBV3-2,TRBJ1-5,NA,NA,CASSQLGGGNQPQHF,TGTGCCAGCAGCCAACTTGGAGGGGGCAATCAGCCCCAGCATTTT
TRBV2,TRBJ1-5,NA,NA,CASRQGHSNQPQHF,TGTGCCAGCCGGCAGGGCCATAGCAATCAGCCCCAGCATTTT
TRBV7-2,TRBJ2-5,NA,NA,CASSLFWGPGKETQYF,TGTGCCAGCAGCTTATTCTGGGGGCCGGGGAAGGAGACCCAGTACTTC
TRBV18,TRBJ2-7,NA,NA,CASSPPPRQSGGTYEQYF,TGTGCCAGCTCACCACCTCCTAGACAGTCTGGAGGGACCTACGAGCAGTACTTC
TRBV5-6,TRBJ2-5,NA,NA,CASSLLAVRQETQYF,TGTGCCAGCAGCTTACTGGCAGTTAGACAAGAGACCCAGTACTTC
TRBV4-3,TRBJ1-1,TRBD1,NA,CASSRDRGRAMNTEAFF,TGCGCCAGCAGCCGGGACAGGGGGAGGGCGATGAACACTGAAGCTTTCTTT
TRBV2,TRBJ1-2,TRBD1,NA,CASRGTGRGYGYTF,TGTGCCAGCAGAGGGACAGGGAGGGGCTATGGCTACACCTTC
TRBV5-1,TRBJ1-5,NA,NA,CASSLEGRKNQPQHF,TGCGCCAGCAGCTTGGAAGGACGGAAAAATCAGCCCCAGCATTTT
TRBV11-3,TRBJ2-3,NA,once,CASSSVQDTQYF,TGTGCCAGCAGCTCTGTCCAGGATACGCAGTATTTT
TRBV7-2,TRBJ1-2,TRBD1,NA,CASLTGRYGYTF,TGTGCCAGCCTGACAGGGCGTTATGGCTACACCTTC
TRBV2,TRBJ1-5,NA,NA,CASRGDRPNQPQHF,TGTGCCAGCAGGGGGGACCGACCAAATCAGCCCCAGCATTTT
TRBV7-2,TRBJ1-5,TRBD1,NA,CASSLGQGINQPQHF,TGTGCCAGCAGCTTAGGACAGGGAATCAATCAGCCCCAGCATTTT
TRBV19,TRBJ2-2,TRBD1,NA,CASSPTGGAGGELFF,TGTGCCAGTAGTCCGACAGGGGGCGCAGGCGGGGAGCTGTTTTTT